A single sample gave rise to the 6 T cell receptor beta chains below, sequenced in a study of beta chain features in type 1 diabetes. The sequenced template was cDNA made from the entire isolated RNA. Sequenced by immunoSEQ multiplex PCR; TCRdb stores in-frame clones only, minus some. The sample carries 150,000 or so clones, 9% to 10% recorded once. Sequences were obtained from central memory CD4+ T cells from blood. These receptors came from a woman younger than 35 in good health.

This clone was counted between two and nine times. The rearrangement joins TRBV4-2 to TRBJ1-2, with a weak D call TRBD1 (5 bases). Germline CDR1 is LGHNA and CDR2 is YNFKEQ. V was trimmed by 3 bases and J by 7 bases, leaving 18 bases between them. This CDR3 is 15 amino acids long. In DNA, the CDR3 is TGTGCCAGCAGCCATCAGGCGGGGCCAGAGGGTGGCTACACCTTC. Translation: CASSHQAGPEGGYTF.

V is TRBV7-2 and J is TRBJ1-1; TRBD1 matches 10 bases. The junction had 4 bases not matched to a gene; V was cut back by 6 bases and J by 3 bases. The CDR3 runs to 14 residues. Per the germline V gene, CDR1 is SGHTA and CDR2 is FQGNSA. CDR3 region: CASRRDRGHTEAFF. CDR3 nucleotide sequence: TGTGCCAGCAGACGGGACAGGGGTCACACTGAAGCTTTCTTT.

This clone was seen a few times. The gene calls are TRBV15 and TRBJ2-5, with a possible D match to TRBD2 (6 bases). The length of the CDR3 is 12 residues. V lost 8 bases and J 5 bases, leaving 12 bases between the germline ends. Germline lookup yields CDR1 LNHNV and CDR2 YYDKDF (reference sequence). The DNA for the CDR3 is TGTGCCACCGGACGTGGAGGGGAGACCCAGTACTTC. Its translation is CATGRGGETQYF.

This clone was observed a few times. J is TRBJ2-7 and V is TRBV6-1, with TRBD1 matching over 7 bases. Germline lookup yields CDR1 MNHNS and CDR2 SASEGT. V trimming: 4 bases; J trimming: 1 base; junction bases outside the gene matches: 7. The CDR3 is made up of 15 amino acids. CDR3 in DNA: TGTGCCAGCAGTGCCGGGACAGCGATTTCCTACGAGCAGTACTTC. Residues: CASSAGTAISYEQYF.

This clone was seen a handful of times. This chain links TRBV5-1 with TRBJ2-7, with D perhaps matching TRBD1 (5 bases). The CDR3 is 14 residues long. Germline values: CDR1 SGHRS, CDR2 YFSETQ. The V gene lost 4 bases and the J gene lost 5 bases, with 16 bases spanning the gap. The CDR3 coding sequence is TGCGCCAGCAGCAATGGGGCCGCGAGGAACGAGCAGTACTTC. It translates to CASSNGAARNEQYF.

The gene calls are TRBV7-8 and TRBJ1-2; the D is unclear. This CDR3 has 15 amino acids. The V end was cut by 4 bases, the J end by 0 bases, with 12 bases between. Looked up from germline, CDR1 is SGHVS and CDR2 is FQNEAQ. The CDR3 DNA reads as TGTGCCAGCAGCTCTACCCCGGGGACTAACTATGGCTACACCTTC. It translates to CASSSTPGTNYGYTF.